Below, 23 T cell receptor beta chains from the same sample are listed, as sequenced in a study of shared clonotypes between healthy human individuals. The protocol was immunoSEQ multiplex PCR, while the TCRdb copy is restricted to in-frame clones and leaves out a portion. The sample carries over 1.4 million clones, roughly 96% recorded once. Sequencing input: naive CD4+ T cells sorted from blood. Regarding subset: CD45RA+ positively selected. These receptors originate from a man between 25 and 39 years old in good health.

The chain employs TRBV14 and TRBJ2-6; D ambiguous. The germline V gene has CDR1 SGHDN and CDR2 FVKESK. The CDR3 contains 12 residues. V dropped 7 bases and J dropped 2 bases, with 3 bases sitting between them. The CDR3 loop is CASNAGANVLTF. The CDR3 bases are TGTGCCAGCAATGCTGGGGCCAACGTCCTGACTTTC.

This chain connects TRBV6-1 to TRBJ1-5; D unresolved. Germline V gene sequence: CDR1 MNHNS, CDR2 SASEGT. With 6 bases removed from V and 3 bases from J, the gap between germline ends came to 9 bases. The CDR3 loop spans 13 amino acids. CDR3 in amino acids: CASRAGLNQPQHF. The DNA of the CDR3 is TGTGCCAGCAGAGCCGGCCTCAATCAGCCCCAGCATTTT.

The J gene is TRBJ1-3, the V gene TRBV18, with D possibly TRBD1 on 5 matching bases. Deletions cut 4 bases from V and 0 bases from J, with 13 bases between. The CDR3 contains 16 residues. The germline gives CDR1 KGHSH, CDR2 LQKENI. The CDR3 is CASSLPTANSGNTIYF. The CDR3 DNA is TGTGCCAGCTCACTACCGACAGCAAACTCTGGAAACACCATATATTTT.

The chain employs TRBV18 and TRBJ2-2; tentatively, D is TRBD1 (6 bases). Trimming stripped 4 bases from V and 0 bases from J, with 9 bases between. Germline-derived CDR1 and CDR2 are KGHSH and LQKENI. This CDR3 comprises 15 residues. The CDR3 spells CASSQDSPNTGELFF. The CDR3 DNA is TGTGCCAGCTCACAGGACAGCCCGAACACCGGGGAGCTGTTTTTT.

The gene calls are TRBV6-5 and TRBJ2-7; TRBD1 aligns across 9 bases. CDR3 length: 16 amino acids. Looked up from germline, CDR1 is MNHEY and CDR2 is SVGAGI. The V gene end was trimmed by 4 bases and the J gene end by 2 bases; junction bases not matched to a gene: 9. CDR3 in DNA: TGTGCCAGCAGTTCGAACCGGGACAGGGACCCCTACGAGCAGTACTTC. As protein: CASSSNRDRDPYEQYF.

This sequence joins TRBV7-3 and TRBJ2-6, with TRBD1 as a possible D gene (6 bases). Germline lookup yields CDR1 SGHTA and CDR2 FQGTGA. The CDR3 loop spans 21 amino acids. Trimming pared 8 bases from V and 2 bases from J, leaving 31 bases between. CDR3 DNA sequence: TGTGCCAGCTCCGCAGGGGTCTGGGGCGACAGCCCGTTCGCTGGGGCCAACGTCCTGACTTTC. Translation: CASSAGVWGDSPFAGANVLTF.

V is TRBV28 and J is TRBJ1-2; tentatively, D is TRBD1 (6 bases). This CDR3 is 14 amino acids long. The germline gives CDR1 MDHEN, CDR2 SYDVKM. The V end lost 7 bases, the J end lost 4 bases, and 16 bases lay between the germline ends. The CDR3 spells CASNPGHRAYGYTF. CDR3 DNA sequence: TGTGCCAGCAACCCCGGGCACAGGGCCTATGGCTACACCTTC.

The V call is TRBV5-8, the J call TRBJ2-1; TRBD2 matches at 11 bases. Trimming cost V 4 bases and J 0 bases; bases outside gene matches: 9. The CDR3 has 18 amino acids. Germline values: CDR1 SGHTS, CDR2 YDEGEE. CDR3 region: CASSQTATSGSSYNEQFF. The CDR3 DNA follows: TGTGCCAGCAGCCAAACTGCAACTAGCGGGAGCTCCTACAATGAGCAGTTCTTC. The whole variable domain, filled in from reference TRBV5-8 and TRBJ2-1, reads EAGVTQSPTHLIKTRGQQATLRCSPISGHTSVYWYQQALGLGLQFLLWYDEGEERNRGNFPPRFSGRQFPNYSSELNVNALELEDSALYLCASSQTATSGSSYNEQFFGPGTRLTVL.

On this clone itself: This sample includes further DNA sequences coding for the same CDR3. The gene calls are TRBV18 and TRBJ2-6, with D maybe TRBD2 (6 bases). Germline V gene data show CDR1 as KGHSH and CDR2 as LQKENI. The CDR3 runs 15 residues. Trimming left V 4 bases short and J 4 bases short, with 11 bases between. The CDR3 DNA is TGTGCCAGCTCACGGGGAGGCTCGGGGGCCAACGTCCTGACTTTC. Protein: CASSRGGSGANVLTF.

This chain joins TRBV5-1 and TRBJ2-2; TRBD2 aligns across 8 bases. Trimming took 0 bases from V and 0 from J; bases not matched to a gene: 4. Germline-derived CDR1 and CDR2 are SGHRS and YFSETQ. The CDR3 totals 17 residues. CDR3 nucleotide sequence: TGCGCCAGCAGCTTGGAATACGGGAGGGCGAACACCGGGGAGCTGTTTTTT. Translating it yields CASSLEYGRANTGELFF.

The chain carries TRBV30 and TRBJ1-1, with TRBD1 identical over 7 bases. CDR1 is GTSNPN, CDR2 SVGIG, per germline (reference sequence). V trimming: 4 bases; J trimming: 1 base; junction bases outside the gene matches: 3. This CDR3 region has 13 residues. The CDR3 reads CAWKRDRNTEAFF. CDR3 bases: TGTGCCTGGAAACGGGACAGGAACACTGAAGCTTTCTTT.

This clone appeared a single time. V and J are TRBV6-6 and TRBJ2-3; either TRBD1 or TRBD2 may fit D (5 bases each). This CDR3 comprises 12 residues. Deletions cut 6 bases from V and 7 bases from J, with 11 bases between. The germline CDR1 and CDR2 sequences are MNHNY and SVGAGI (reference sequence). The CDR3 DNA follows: TGTGCCAGCAGCCCCGGGGCAAATACGCAGTATTTT. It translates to CASSPGANTQYF.

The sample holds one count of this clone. The chain's CDR3 is CASKSLAGDRREQYF. CDR3 nucleotide sequence: TGTGCCAGCAAATCCCTAGCGGGAGATCGGCGCGAGCAGTACTTC. This sequence joins TRBV5-6 and TRBJ2-7, with 10 bases identical to TRBD2. The J segment lost 6 bases and the V segment lost 6 bases, leaving 12 bases of the junction unmatched. The CDR3 covers 15 residues. Per germline, CDR1 SGHDT and CDR2 YYEEEE.

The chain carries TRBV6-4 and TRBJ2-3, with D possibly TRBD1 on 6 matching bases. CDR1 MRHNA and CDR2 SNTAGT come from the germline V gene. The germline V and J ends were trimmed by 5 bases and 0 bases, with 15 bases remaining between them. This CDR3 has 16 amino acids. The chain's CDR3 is CASSRGGVPSTDTQYF. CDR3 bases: TGTGCCAGCAGTCGAGGGGGTGTACCTAGCACAGATACGCAGTATTTT.

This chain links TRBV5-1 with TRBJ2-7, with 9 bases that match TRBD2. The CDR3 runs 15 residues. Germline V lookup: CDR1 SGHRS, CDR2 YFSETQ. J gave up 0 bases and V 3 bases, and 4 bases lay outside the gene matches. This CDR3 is CASSSLSGSSYEQYF. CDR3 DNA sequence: TGCGCCAGCAGCTCACTTAGCGGGAGCTCCTACGAGCAGTACTTC. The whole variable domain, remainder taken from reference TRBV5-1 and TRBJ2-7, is KAGVTQTPRYLIKTRGQQVTLSCSPISGHRSVSWYQQTPGQGLQFLFEYFSETQRNKGNFPGRFSGRQFSNSRSEMNVSTLELGDSALYLCASSSLSGSSYEQYFGPGTRLTVT.

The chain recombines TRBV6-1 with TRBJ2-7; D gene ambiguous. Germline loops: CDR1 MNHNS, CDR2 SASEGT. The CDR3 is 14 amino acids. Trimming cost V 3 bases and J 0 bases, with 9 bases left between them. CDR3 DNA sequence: TGTGCCAGCAGTGAGGTGTATGGCTCCTACGAGCAGTACTTC. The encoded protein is CASSEVYGSYEQYF.

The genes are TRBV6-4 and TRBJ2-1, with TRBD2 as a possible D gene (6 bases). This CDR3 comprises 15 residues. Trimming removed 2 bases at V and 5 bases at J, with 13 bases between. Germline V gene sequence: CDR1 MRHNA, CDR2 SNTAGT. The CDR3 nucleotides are TGTGCCAGCAGTGACCGGGCGGGAAGAAACAATGAGCAGTTCTTC. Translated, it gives CASSDRAGRNNEQFF.

CDR3: CASSEAVDRVQYF. The CDR3 nucleotides read TGTGCCAGCAGTGAAGCAGTTGATCGGGTGCAGTACTTC. The J gene is TRBJ2-7, the V gene TRBV6-1; unclear D gene. The CDR3 is made up of 13 amino acids. CDR1 MNHNS and CDR2 SASEGT come from the germline V gene. V dropped 0 bases and J dropped 9 bases, with 12 bases sitting between them.

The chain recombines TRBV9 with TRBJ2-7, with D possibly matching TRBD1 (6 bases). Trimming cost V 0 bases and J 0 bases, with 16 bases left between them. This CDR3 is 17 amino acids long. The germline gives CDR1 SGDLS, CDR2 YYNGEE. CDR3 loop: CASSVGFLQDSSYEQYF. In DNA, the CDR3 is TGTGCCAGCAGCGTAGGCTTTTTACAGGACAGCTCCTACGAGCAGTACTTC.

In nucleotides, the CDR3 is TGTGCCAGCAGCTTAACTTCTACAGGTATCACTGAAGCTTTCTTT. Its protein is CASSLTSTGITEAFF. This chain joins TRBV11-2 and TRBJ1-1; a possible D gene is TRBD1 (5 bases). The CDR3 contains 15 residues. Per the germline V gene, CDR1 is SGHAT and CDR2 is FQNNGV. V lost 2 bases and J lost 4, with 14 bases in between.

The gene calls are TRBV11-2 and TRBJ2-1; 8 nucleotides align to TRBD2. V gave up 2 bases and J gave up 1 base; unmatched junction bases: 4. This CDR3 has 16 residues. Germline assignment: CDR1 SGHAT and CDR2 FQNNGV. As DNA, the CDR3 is TGTGCCAGCAGCTTACAAGCGGGAGCGTCCTACAATGAGCAGTTCTTC. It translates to CASSLQAGASYNEQFF.

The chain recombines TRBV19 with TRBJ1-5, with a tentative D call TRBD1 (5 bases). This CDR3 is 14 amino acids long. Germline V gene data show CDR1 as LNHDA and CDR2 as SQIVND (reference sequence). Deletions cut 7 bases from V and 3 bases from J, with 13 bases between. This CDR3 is CASTNRDDNQPQHF. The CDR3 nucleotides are TGTGCCAGTACAAACCGGGACGACAATCAGCCCCAGCATTTT.

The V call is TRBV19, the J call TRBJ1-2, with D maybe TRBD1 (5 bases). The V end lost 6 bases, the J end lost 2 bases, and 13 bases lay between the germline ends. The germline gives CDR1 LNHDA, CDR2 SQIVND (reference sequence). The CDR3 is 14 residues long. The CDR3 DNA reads TGTGCCAGTAGCCCTTCGGGACCGAACTATGGCTACACCTTC. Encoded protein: CASSPSGPNYGYTF. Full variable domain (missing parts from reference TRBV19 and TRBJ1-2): DGGITQSPKYLFRKEGQNVTLSCEQNLNHDAMYWYRQDPGQGLRLIYYSQIVNDFQKGDIAEGYSVSREKKESFPLTVTSAQKNPTAFYLCASSPSGPNYGYTFGSGTRLTVV.